The 9 T cell receptor beta chains reported below all come from one sample, sequenced in a study of blood T cells in healthy people across ages. A sample-barcoded 5' primer and a J-beta primer mix were used in a second PCR of roughly 6 to 11 cycles. Each CDR3 protein is one row after TCRdb ran MiXCR on the 5' RACE reads. The table shows approximately 1.5 million distinct CDR3 sequences, with 30% to 35% occurring only once. The sample was blood. The origin of the receptors is a young woman in good health.

This clonotype has a count of ten or more. The rearrangement joins TRBV4-1 to TRBJ2-7; the match to TRBD2 covers 11 bases. The CDR3 spans 16 residues. Germline CDR1 and CDR2: MGHRA and YSYEKL. V lost 0 bases and J lost 7; bases outside the gene matches: 8. CDR3 residues: CASSQDRLAGSGEQYF. The CDR3 DNA is TGCGCCAGCAGCCAAGATCGACTAGCGGGATCGGGTGAGCAGTACTTC.

This clonotype was detected many times. CDR3 region: CSVSAGYEQYF. CDR3 DNA: TGCAGCGTTTCGGCGGGCTACGAGCAGTACTTC. The V gene is TRBV29-1, the J gene TRBJ2-7; perhaps TRBD2 as D (5 bases). The CDR3 length is 11 residues. V was shortened by 5 bases and J by 3 bases, with 8 bases between the two germline ends. Germline CDR1 and CDR2: SQVTM and ANQGSEA.

This clonotype was recorded many times. The chain has TRBV10-3 and TRBJ2-1, with D maybe TRBD1 (5 bases). Germline V lookup: CDR1 ENHRY, CDR2 SYGVKD. V shed 4 bases and J shed 4 bases, with 17 bases lying between them. CDR3 length equals 16 residues. The CDR3 region is CAISGTGSTKYNEQFF. The CDR3, as DNA: TGTGCCATCAGTGGCACAGGCAGTACGAAATACAATGAGCAGTTCTTC.

This clonotype was counted between two and nine times. The chain carries TRBV12-3 or TRBV12-4 and TRBJ2-1, with D possibly being TRBD1 or TRBD2 (5 bases each). V was trimmed by 2 bases and J by 9 bases, leaving 17 bases between them. The CDR3 has 15 residues. The CDR3 bases are TGTGCCAGCAGTTTATCGCAGGGAGCGGACGGTGAGCAGTTCTTC. This sequence encodes CASSLSQGADGEQFF.

This clonotype appeared once. The chain joins TRBV10-3 to TRBJ1-2, with no clear D. The germline CDR1 and CDR2 sequences are ENHRY and SYGVKD. The CDR3 runs 13 residues. Trimming took off 4 bases at V and 5 bases at J, with 11 bases between the two ends. CDR3 DNA: TGTGCCATCAGTGTGCCTCTACAGTATGGCTACACCTTC. Protein sequence: CAISVPLQYGYTF.

This clonotype was seen a handful of times. The CDR3, as DNA: TGCGCCAGCAGCCAGGGACAGGGCCATGGCTACACCTTC. This sequence encodes CASSQGQGHGYTF. The chain links TRBV5-1 to TRBJ1-2; TRBD1 matches at 9 bases. J lost 6 bases, V lost 4 bases, and 4 bases had no gene match. The CDR3 is 13 amino acids. Germline lookup yields CDR1 SGHRS and CDR2 YFSETQ.

V usage is TRBV10-3 and J usage is TRBJ2-1; D gene uncertain. The CDR3 runs to 13 residues. Looked up from germline, CDR1 is ENHRY and CDR2 is SYGVKD. The V gene lost 0 bases and the J gene lost 9 bases, with 9 bases spanning the gap. CDR3 coding DNA: TGTGCCATCAGTGAGTCGTCGTGGGGTGAGCAGTTCTTC. It specifies CAISESSWGEQFF.

V gene TRBV6-6 combines with J gene TRBJ2-7; D unresolved. Germline CDR1 reads MNHNY; CDR2 reads SVGAGI (reference sequence). The CDR3 length is 15 residues. V shed 2 bases and J shed 0 bases, with 11 bases lying between them. In nucleotides, the CDR3 is TGTGCCAGCAGTTACAATAGGGCCCGCTCCTACGAGCAGTACTTC. Translated, it gives CASSYNRARSYEQYF.

This clonotype appeared a few times. The germline gene is not matched at one end of the junction; a read error may be the cause. This sequence joins TRBV7-2 and TRBJ2-1; TRBD1 might be the D (5 bases). The CDR3 has 15 residues. Germline-derived CDR1 and CDR2 are SGHTA and FQGNSA. The CDR3 nucleotides are TGTGCCAGCGGCTTAGGGGCAGGCCGGTACAATGAGCAGTTCTTC. It codes for CASGLGAGRYNEQFF.